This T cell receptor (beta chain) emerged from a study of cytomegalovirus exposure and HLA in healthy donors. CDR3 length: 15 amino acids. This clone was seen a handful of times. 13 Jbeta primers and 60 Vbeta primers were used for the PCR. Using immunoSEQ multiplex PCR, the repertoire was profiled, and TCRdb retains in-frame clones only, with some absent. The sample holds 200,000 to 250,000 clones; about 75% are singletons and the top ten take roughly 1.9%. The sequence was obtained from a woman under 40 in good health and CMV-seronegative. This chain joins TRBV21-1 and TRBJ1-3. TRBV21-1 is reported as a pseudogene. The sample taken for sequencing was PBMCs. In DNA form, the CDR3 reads TGTGCCAGCAGCAAAGATAGGGAGTCGGGAAACACCATATATTTT. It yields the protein CASSKDRESGNTIYF.